These T cell receptor beta chains were read from a single sample in a study of blood T cells in healthy people across ages. Via MiXCR, TCRdb re-called the 5' RACE reads, giving one row per CDR3 protein. The table records around 1.5 million distinct CDR3 sequences, 42% of them present only once. Sequencing was carried out using blood. The receptors derive from a young woman in good health. Each CDR3 is given with its conserved first and last residue. The order of the fields is CDR3 length, V gene, J gene, CDR3 protein.

len: 14; v_gene: TRBV29-1; j_gene: TRBJ2-7; CDR3aa: CSVVYKTNSYEQYF
len: 13; v_gene: TRBV29-1; j_gene: TRBJ2-7; CDR3aa: CSVAGRGGYEQYF
len: 14; v_gene: TRBV5-5; j_gene: TRBJ1-1; CDR3aa: CASSFRQANTEAFF
len: 12; v_gene: TRBV15; j_gene: TRBJ1-1; CDR3aa: CATSRVRGPAFF
len: 15; v_gene: TRBV6-1; j_gene: TRBJ2-7; CDR3aa: CASSGGRMEGYEQYF
len: 13; v_gene: TRBV6-5; j_gene: TRBJ2-7; CDR3aa: CASSSYGGYEQYF
len: 16; v_gene: TRBV12-3/TRBV12-4; j_gene: TRBJ1-2; CDR3aa: CASLQRLGIRNYGYTF
len: 13; v_gene: TRBV10-3; j_gene: TRBJ2-3; CDR3aa: CAISESPMDTQYF
len: 16; v_gene: TRBV20-1; j_gene: TRBJ2-5; CDR3aa: CSARGRADPNQETQYF
len: 19; v_gene: TRBV6-5; j_gene: TRBJ2-1; CDR3aa: CASSYRGKSSGADYNEQFF
len: 13; v_gene: TRBV30; j_gene: TRBJ1-3; CDR3aa: CAWTEDSGNTIYF
len: 15; v_gene: TRBV20-1; j_gene: TRBJ2-3; CDR3aa: CSAGAYSGRSDTQYF
len: 14; v_gene: TRBV20-1; j_gene: TRBJ1-6; CDR3aa: CSARLGQGNSPLHF
len: 12; v_gene: TRBV11-2; j_gene: TRBJ2-2; CDR3aa: CASSPRVGELFF
len: 13; v_gene: TRBV28; j_gene: TRBJ2-7; CDR3aa: CASSDQAGYEQYF
len: 16; v_gene: TRBV7-2; j_gene: TRBJ2-1; CDR3aa: CASRRDLRGPLDEQFF
len: 20; v_gene: TRBV25-1; j_gene: TRBJ2-3; CDR3aa: CASSAQWDRGIAITRDTQYF
len: 15; v_gene: TRBV24-1; j_gene: TRBJ1-5; CDR3aa: CATSDSGDSNQPQHF
len: 12; v_gene: TRBV28; j_gene: TRBJ1-5; CDR3aa: CASRDQNQPQHF
len: 13; v_gene: TRBV10-3; j_gene: TRBJ2-5; CDR3aa: CAISEVGLREQYF
len: 12; v_gene: TRBV29-1; j_gene: TRBJ1-4; CDR3aa: CSVGQRGEKLFF
len: 17; v_gene: TRBV7-2; j_gene: TRBJ2-6; CDR3aa: CASSLLAGETGANVLTF
len: 14; v_gene: TRBV12-3/TRBV12-4; j_gene: TRBJ2-5; CDR3aa: CASSLVYDQETQYF
len: 13; v_gene: TRBV10-3; j_gene: TRBJ1-2; CDR3aa: CATSDDRNYGYTF
len: 15; v_gene: TRBV7-7; j_gene: TRBJ1-2; CDR3aa: CASSRPGQPFYGYTF
len: 17; v_gene: TRBV20-1; j_gene: TRBJ2-7; CDR3aa: CSARATSGAPSLYEQYF
len: 16; v_gene: TRBV4-1; j_gene: TRBJ2-7; CDR3aa: CASSQERRGSSYEQYF
len: 15; v_gene: TRBV9; j_gene: TRBJ2-1; CDR3aa: CASSVRPSSNGEQFF
len: 16; v_gene: TRBV4-1; j_gene: TRBJ2-6; CDR3aa: CASSPGTAGGANVLTF
len: 16; v_gene: TRBV4-1; j_gene: TRBJ2-7; CDR3aa: CASTLNPTAPFYEQYF
len: 17; v_gene: TRBV20-1; j_gene: TRBJ2-2; CDR3aa: CSAGPLQSHYNTGELFF
len: 13; v_gene: TRBV6-1; j_gene: TRBJ1-2; CDR3aa: CATIPPSMNRYTF
len: 15; v_gene: TRBV6-1; j_gene: TRBJ1-2; CDR3aa: CASSEEGIEPYGYTF
len: 15; v_gene: TRBV2; j_gene: TRBJ1-5; CDR3aa: CASMGVGGGNQPQHF